The 8 T cell receptor beta chains listed next were all sequenced from one sample in a study of glioma-infiltrating T cells. TCR alpha and beta CDR3 regions were amplified from RNA using iRepertoire nested multiplex PCR. MiXCR was run by TCRdb on the multiplex PCR reads, yielding one entry per CDR3 protein. The sample contains about 130,000 distinct CDR3 sequences, 20% to 25% of which appear only once. Sequenced material: glioma tissue, nonneoplastic brain tissue, or PBMCs (not recorded which). The source of these receptors is a human donor with low-grade glioma or glioblastoma, undergoing nonglioma brain surgery, or in good health (not recorded which).

This chain connects TRBV24-1 to TRBJ1-6; D remains unclear. Looked up from germline, CDR1 is KGHDR and CDR2 is SFDVKD. V lost 3 bases and J lost 3, with 8 bases in between. The CDR3 consists of 15 residues. CDR3 protein: CATSDGYLYNSPLHF. The CDR3 DNA follows: TGTGCCACCAGTGATGGGTACCTCTATAATTCACCCCTCCACTTT.

The J gene is TRBJ1-4, the V gene TRBV3-1, with D unresolved. The CDR3 runs 13 residues. The germline V gene has CDR1 LGHDT and CDR2 YNNKEL (reference sequence). Trimming left V 1 base short and J 10 bases short, with 10 bases between. The CDR3 reads CASSQVGTRKLFF. In nucleotides, the CDR3 is TGTGCCAGCAGCCAAGTGGGAACCCGAAAACTGTTTTTT.

V usage is TRBV7-2 and J usage is TRBJ2-6; possibly TRBD2 for D (6 bases). The CDR3 is made up of 17 amino acids. V dropped 5 bases and J dropped 6 bases, with 20 bases sitting between them. Germline CDR1 reads SGHTA; CDR2 reads FQGNSA. The CDR3 DNA reads TGTGCCAGCAGCCCCGCGGGACTCTCAGCTGAGGCCAACGTCCTGACTTTC. Translation gives CASSPAGLSAEANVLTF.

The chain carries TRBV12-3 or TRBV12-4 and TRBJ1-2, with 9 nucleotides matching TRBD1. The CDR3 has 16 residues. Germline trimming cut 5 bases from V and 1 base from J; bases unmatched to any gene: 8. CDR3 DNA sequence: TGTGCCAGCAGTCCTGGACAGGGGACATATAACTATGGCTACACCTTC. The encoded protein is CASSPGQGTYNYGYTF.

This clonotype was observed at least ten times. The chain employs TRBV6-6 and TRBJ1-1; 7 bases line up with TRBD1. The CDR3 is 15 residues long. The J segment lost 7 bases and the V segment lost 2 bases, leaving 10 bases of the junction unmatched. Germline values: CDR1 MNHNY, CDR2 SVGAGI (reference sequence). The CDR3 loop is CASSYRGTGADEAFF. CDR3 DNA: TGTGCCAGCAGTTACAGAGGCACAGGGGCAGATGAAGCTTTCTTT.

The chain carries TRBV12-3 or TRBV12-4 and TRBJ1-1, with 8 positions matching TRBD1. The CDR3 extends over 15 amino acids. V lost 7 bases to trimming and J lost 1 base; unmatched junction nucleotides: 8. This CDR3 reads CASTETGTGNTEAFF. As DNA, the CDR3 is TGTGCCAGCACCGAGACCGGGACAGGGAACACTGAAGCTTTCTTT.

This chain links TRBV20-1 with TRBJ1-1; tentatively, D is TRBD1 (6 bases). The germline V gene has CDR1 DFQATT and CDR2 SNEGSKA (reference sequence). V lost 2 bases and J lost 3, with 13 bases in between. The CDR3 contains 14 residues. CDR3 coding DNA: TGCAGTGCTAGAAACCTACAGGGACACACTGAAGCTTTCTTT. This codes for CSARNLQGHTEAFF.

This clonotype was recorded at least ten times. The V gene is TRBV7-9, the J gene TRBJ1-1, with D tentatively TRBD1 (6 bases). Trimming removed 5 bases at V and 3 bases at J, with 13 bases between. Germline-derived CDR1 and CDR2 are SEHNR and FQNEAQ (reference sequence). The length of the CDR3 is 14 residues. The CDR3 here is CASSPPGHDTEAFF. The CDR3 region has the DNA TGTGCCAGCAGCCCCCCGGGACACGACACTGAAGCTTTCTTT. The complete variable domain, with remaining parts taken from reference TRBV7-9 and TRBJ1-1, reads DTGVSQNPRHKITKRGQNVTFRCDPISEHNRLYWYRQTLGQGPEFLTYFQNEAQLEKSRLLSDRFSAERPKGSFSTLEIQRTEQGDSAMYLCASSPPGHDTEAFFGQGTRLTVV.